This TCR beta chain was sequenced in a study of T cell clonotyping in hematopoietic cell transplantation. Overall study findings and caveats: Higher Inverse Simpson Index values in graft donor and pretransplant recipient predicted broader posttransplant TCR diversity. Pathologically expanded recipient clonotypes increased progressively from day 30 to day 180 as diversity fell. No sorting was done, leaving CD4 and CD8 contributions mixed.

Using immunoSEQ multiplex PCR, the repertoire was profiled, and TCRdb retains in-frame clones only, with some absent. The sample gives tens of thousands of clones, about 95% of which show up once; around 0.85% is in the top ten. About this clone itself: Its antigen is not identified.

The V gene end was trimmed by 4 bases and the J gene end by 4 bases; junction bases not matched to a gene: 9. The CDR3 runs to 15 residues. Germline lookup yields CDR1 SQVTM and CDR2 ANQGSEA. The sequenced material came from peripheral blood mononuclear cells. This clonotype was sampled from a woman between 50 and 59 years old in good health. Some clones in this sample may be carry-over from other donors' samples. The chain employs TRBV29-1 and TRBJ2-2, with 7 bases fitting TRBD2. CDR3: CSVVPGGRPTGELFF. The CDR3 coding sequence is TGCAGCGTTGTCCCGGGGGGTAGGCCCACCGGGGAGCTGTTTTTT.